The T cell receptor beta chain under discussion was sequenced for a study of shared clonotypes between healthy human individuals. On the study more broadly: The cohort comprised a couple of women and a few men. Their ages spanned 18 to 49 years. Each donor had three CD4 naive, three CD4 memory, two CD8 naive and one CD8 memory plate.

This CDR3 region has 15 residues. Germline V gene sequence: CDR1 SGHRS, CDR2 YFSETQ. V lost 0 bases and J lost 1; bases outside the gene matches: 1. In the original analysis: Junction-only immunoSEQ data arrived without quality scores, meaning filtering differed. Repertoires were generated with immunoSEQ multiplex PCR, while TCRdb's copy carries only in-frame clones and drops some. The DNA was the basis for D and trimming; V, J and clone size are from that table. Of 2 million to 2.5 million clones in the sample, approximately 95% were seen once. Into CD45RA+ naive and CD45RA-negative memory subsets, the CD4+ cells were split. With respect to this clone: Additional DNA sequences in this sample encode the identical CDR3.

This TCR was recovered from a man aged 18 to 29 in good health. Some clones in this sample may be carry-over from other donors' samples. The V call is TRBV5-1, the J call TRBJ2-5, with 9 bases fitting TRBD1. The sample consisted of naive CD4+ T cells from PBMCs. The subset is: CD45RA+ positively selected. The CDR3 DNA sequence: TGCGCCAGCAGCTTGGTGGGACAGGGCCAAGAGACCCAGTACTTC. Its protein is CASSLVGQGQETQYF.